A single sample gave rise to the 22 T cell receptor beta chains below, sequenced in a study of shared clonotypes between healthy human individuals. Here immunoSEQ multiplex PCR was the method, and the copy in TCRdb shows in-frame clones only, minus some. The sample records roughly 2,300,000 clones, around 93% being singletons. Sequencing was done on a sample of naive CD4+ T cells from PBMCs. Noted subset: CD45RA+ positively selected. These receptors were obtained from a man aged 18-30 years in good health. Some clones in this sample may be carry-over from other donors' samples.

This rearrangement joins TRBV5-1 to TRBJ2-2; the D call may be TRBD1 or TRBD2 (6 bases each). Per germline, CDR1 SGHRS and CDR2 YFSETQ. The V end lost 4 bases, the J end lost 2 bases, and 15 bases lay between the germline ends. This CDR3 region has 16 residues. CDR3 residues: CASSAGHIFNTGELFF. CDR3 sequence (DNA): TGCGCCAGCAGCGCGGGACACATATTTAACACCGGGGAGCTGTTTTTT.

The V and J genes are TRBV18 and TRBJ2-1; 9 nucleotides align to TRBD1. The CDR3 sequence is 14 residues long. V was clipped by 5 bases and J by 5 bases; unmatched bases: 4. Germline V gives CDR1 KGHSH, CDR2 LQKENI. Here the CDR3 reads CASSSGQGHNEQFF. CDR3 bases: TGTGCCAGCTCATCAGGACAGGGGCACAATGAGCAGTTCTTC.

This clone appeared a single time. This rearrangement joins TRBV5-4 to TRBJ2-1, with a tentative D call TRBD2 (5 bases). The germline gives CDR1 SGHNT, CDR2 YYREEE (reference sequence). V was clipped by 0 bases and J by 1 base, with 11 bases between them. This CDR3 spans 16 amino acids. CDR3 amino acids: CASSLGAALSYNEQFF. The CDR3 region has the DNA TGTGCCAGCAGCTTGGGAGCGGCACTTTCCTACAATGAGCAGTTCTTC.

The chain couples TRBV7-3 to TRBJ1-2; D might be TRBD1 (6 bases). CDR3 length equals 15 residues. The V end lost 4 bases, the J end lost 4 bases, and 16 bases lay between the germline ends. Germline loops: CDR1 SGHTA, CDR2 FQGTGA. CDR3 sequence: CASSSWDTEAYGYTF. CDR3 coding DNA: TGTGCCAGCAGCTCATGGGACACCGAGGCCTATGGCTACACCTTC. Looking up the rest from reference TRBV7-3 and TRBJ1-2 gives the full variable domain: GAGVSQTPSNKVTEKGKYVELRCDPISGHTALYWYRQSLGQGPEFLIYFQGTGAADDSGLPNDRFFAVRPEGSVSTLKIQRTERGDSAVYLCASSSWDTEAYGYTFGSGTRLTVV.

This clone was seen a single time. The rearrangement joins TRBV27 to TRBJ2-5; TRBD2 aligns across 10 bases. Trimming removed 5 bases from V and 7 bases from J; junction bases left unmatched: 7. The germline V gene encodes CDR1 MNHEY and CDR2 SMNVEV (reference sequence). The CDR3 is 14 amino acids. The CDR3 reads CASSVVAGGGTQYF. The CDR3 DNA is TGTGCCAGCAGTGTTGTAGCGGGGGGAGGGACCCAGTACTTC.

The V call is TRBV29-1, the J call TRBJ2-7; 11 bases map to TRBD2. The V gene end was trimmed by 4 bases and the J gene end by 5 bases; junction bases not matched to a gene: 7. Germline V CDR1 and CDR2: SQVTM, ANQGSEA. This CDR3 spans 14 amino acids. CDR3 amino acids: CSVALLAGVHEQYF. The CDR3 DNA reads TGCAGCGTTGCCCTACTAGCGGGAGTGCACGAGCAGTACTTC.

This chain uses TRBV29-1 with TRBJ1-3; 7 nucleotides line up with TRBD1. The CDR3 spans 12 residues. Germline assignment: CDR1 SQVTM and CDR2 ANQGSEA. J lost 6 bases, V lost 8 bases, and 7 bases had no gene match. In DNA form, the CDR3 reads TGCAGCATACAGGGGACGGCAAACACCATATATTTT. Protein sequence: CSIQGTANTIYF.

This chain joins TRBV7-9 and TRBJ1-2; unclear D gene. Between the trimmed V and J ends, which lost 7 bases and 6 bases, there was a span of 12 bases. The CDR3 is 12 amino acids. CDR1 is SEHNR, CDR2 FQNEAQ, per germline (reference sequence). CDR3 nucleotide sequence: TGTGCCAGCACCCTCAACGGGGATGGCTACACCTTC. Protein product: CASTLNGDGYTF.

This clone was observed a handful of times. The rearrangement links TRBV7-9 to TRBJ1-1; D is uncertain. The length of the CDR3 is 12 residues. Germline loops: CDR1 SEHNR, CDR2 FQNEAQ (reference sequence). V lost 1 base and J lost 7, with 7 bases in between. For the CDR3, the DNA is TGTGCCAGCAGCTTAGTGAAGGGTGAAGCTTTCTTT. Residues: CASSLVKGEAFF.

The chain employs TRBV27 and TRBJ2-2; D gene uncertain. The CDR3 sequence is 14 residues long. Germline V CDR1 and CDR2: MNHEY, SMNVEV (reference sequence). V lost 2 bases, J lost 4 bases, and 8 bases lay in between. The CDR3 nucleotides are TGTGCCAGCAGTTTACGTCACCCCACCGGGGAGCTGTTTTTT. Protein: CASSLRHPTGELFF.

This chain connects TRBV16 to TRBJ2-7; 8 nucleotides match TRBD2. This CDR3 has 19 amino acids. From germline, CDR1 is KGHSY and CDR2 FQNENV. Germline trimming cut 1 base from V and 0 bases from J; bases unmatched to any gene: 14. CDR3 DNA sequence: TGTGCCAGCAGCCAATATCTAGCGGGTGAGCTAAGGAGCTCCTACGAGCAGTACTTC. Amino acid sequence: CASSQYLAGELRSSYEQYF.

This clone was observed a single time. The genes are TRBV5-1 and TRBJ2-1; 8 bases are shared with TRBD2. The CDR3 extends over 13 amino acids. Germline CDR1 reads SGHRS; CDR2 reads YFSETQ. The V gene end was trimmed by 1 base and the J gene end by 9 bases; junction bases not matched to a gene: 3. The CDR3 protein is CASSLREGGEQFF. As DNA, the CDR3 is TGCGCCAGCAGCTTGCGGGAGGGCGGTGAGCAGTTCTTC.

The chain couples TRBV7-2 to TRBJ2-1; D assignment may be TRBD1 or TRBD2 (5 bases each). There are 16 residues in the CDR3. Germline CDR1 reads SGHTA; CDR2 reads FQGNSA. The V gene lost 4 bases and the J gene lost 1 base, with 14 bases spanning the gap. CDR3 nucleotide sequence: TGTGCCAGCAGCTCGGGACGGCTTCCGTCCTACAATGAGCAGTTCTTC. Translating gives CASSSGRLPSYNEQFF.

The chain recombines TRBV7-9 with TRBJ2-2; 9 bases align to TRBD1. The CDR3 length is 16 residues. V gave up 0 bases and J gave up 5 bases; unmatched junction bases: 4. CDR1 is SEHNR, CDR2 FQNEAQ, per germline (reference sequence). DNA of the CDR3: TGTGCCAGCAGCTTAGCGGGGACAGGGATGACCGGGGAGCTGTTTTTT. This codes for CASSLAGTGMTGELFF.

This chain connects TRBV7-3 to TRBJ2-7, with D tentatively TRBD2 (5 bases). The CDR3 spans 14 residues. The V gene lost 1 base and the J gene lost 3 bases, with 10 bases spanning the gap. Looked up from germline, CDR1 is SGHTA and CDR2 is FQGTGA. In nucleotides, the CDR3 is TGTGCCAGCAGCTTAAATATCGGGGACTACGAGCAGTACTTC. Translation gives CASSLNIGDYEQYF.

CDR3 coding DNA: TGTGCCAGCAGCCAAAGGGGACTAGCTCCAGATACGCAGTATTTT. This translates into CASSQRGLAPDTQYF. The rearrangement links TRBV4-2 to TRBJ2-3; 9 positions agree with TRBD2. The CDR3 covers 15 residues. Germline V gene data show CDR1 as LGHNA and CDR2 as YNFKEQ. The V and J ends lost 2 bases and 4 bases, in that order; junction bases with no gene match: 4.

The chain recombines TRBV7-6 with TRBJ2-7, with D uncertain. Trimming cost V 3 bases and J 2 bases, with 11 bases left between them. The germline V gene encodes CDR1 SGHVS and CDR2 FNYEAQ. The CDR3 contains 14 residues. The CDR3 coding sequence is TGTGCCAGCAGCTTCTCCGACGGAGCCTACGAGCAGTACTTC. Protein: CASSFSDGAYEQYF. The entire variable domain, with the rest obtained from reference TRBV7-6 and TRBJ2-7, is as follows: GAGVSQSPRYKVTKRGQDVALRCDPISGHVSLYWYRQALGQGPEFLTYFNYEAQQDKSGLPNDRFSAERPEGSISTLTIQRTEQRDSAMYRCASSFSDGAYEQYFGPGTRLTVT.

The V gene is TRBV10-3, the J gene TRBJ2-7; D is unclear. Germline V gene lookup returns CDR1 ENHRY and CDR2 SYGVKD. This CDR3 spans 15 amino acids. V gave up 2 bases and J gave up 0 bases, with 11 bases separating them. The DNA of the CDR3 is TGTGCCATCAGTGAGCGGACGGCGAACTCCTACGAGCAGTACTTC. It codes for CAISERTANSYEQYF.

This clone was observed once. Other DNA sequences in the same sample also yield this CDR3. The chain uses TRBV7-3 and TRBJ2-5; weak D call: TRBD1 (6 bases). The CDR3 consists of 14 residues. Looked up from germline, CDR1 is SGHTA and CDR2 is FQGTGA. Trimming took 5 bases from V and 1 from J, leaving 11 bases between them. CDR3 loop: CASSPTGTQETQYF. CDR3 nucleotides: TGTGCCAGCAGCCCTACAGGGACCCAAGAGACCCAGTACTTC.

DNA for the CDR3: TGTGCCAGCAGTTTAGGGCCCTTGACGGTTACTTATGGCTACACCTTC. Its translation is CASSLGPLTVTYGYTF. The rearrangement uses TRBV28 and TRBJ1-2; D remains unclear. The length of the CDR3 is 16 residues. CDR1 and CDR2 from the germline V gene are MDHEN and SYDVKM. Trimming shortened V by 2 bases and J by 5 bases, and 18 bases separated the two germline ends.

V and J are TRBV5-1 and TRBJ2-3; D remains unclear. The CDR3 is 17 residues long. Germline values: CDR1 SGHRS, CDR2 YFSETQ. V gave up 0 bases and J gave up 3 bases, with 17 bases separating them. The CDR3 sequence: CASSLAQATQETDTQYF. The CDR3 bases are TGCGCCAGCAGCTTGGCCCAGGCTACCCAGGAGACAGATACGCAGTATTTT.

This clone came up once. The rearrangement uses TRBV7-2 and TRBJ2-3; TRBD1 matches at 7 bases. CDR1 and CDR2 from the germline V gene are SGHTA and FQGNSA. Losses at the gene ends were 5 bases for V and 2 bases for J; bases not matched to a gene: 7. The CDR3 has 15 amino acids. The DNA for the CDR3 is TGTGCCAGCAGCGTAGGACAGGTTTCCACAGATACGCAGTATTTT. Protein product: CASSVGQVSTDTQYF. The full variable domain, with the rest looked up from reference TRBV7-2 and TRBJ2-3, is GAGVSQSPSNKVTEKGKDVELRCDPISGHTALYWYRQSLGQGLEFLIYFQGNSAPDKSGLPSDRFSAERTGGSVSTLTIQRTQQEDSAVYLCASSVGQVSTDTQYFGPGTRLTVL.